This record looks at one TCR beta chain sequence and its context. The sample holds a few counts of this clone. There is no known antigen for this receptor. One base away there is no much larger clone; base qualities are not given. Participants in the prospective study were enrolled through a virtual design, were aged roughly 18 to 90 years, and lived in approximately 24 United States geographic areas. In the prospective study, participants were assigned to cohorts based on the clinical history participants reported in a screening survey and a study questionnaire. Recovered participants in ImmuneRACE Cohort 3 were defined as having two consecutive negative NP/OP PCR tests, clearance from a healthcare professional, or resolution of symptoms. In the prospective study, mobile phlebotomists collected whole blood, serum and a nasopharyngeal or oropharyngeal swab from each participant. Prospective study participants could optionally give additional blood draws and questionnaires over a roughly 2-month period. Blood samples from the prospective study were shipped frozen or at room temperature prior to DNA extraction.

CDR1 SEHNR and CDR2 FQNEAQ are derived from the germline V gene (reference sequence). Trimming at the junction amounts to 0 bases on V and 2 bases on J, and the germline ends lie 10 bases apart. The CDR3, from cysteine to phenylalanine, totals 16 residues. Only the CDR3 DNA is retained, 48 bases long and in frame from the first base. This sample is drawn from a study of blood T cell repertoires in COVID-19 (dated by TCRdb to 2019 to 2021). Regarding the complete study: Samples from collaborators originated in the United States, Italy and Spain and spanned both the acute and convalescent phases of COVID-19. Subjects who had been exposed to COVID-19, were actively infected with it, or had recovered from it provided the deeply sampled blood TCRbeta repertoires that made up the dataset. The prospective study material was composed of cDNA or gDNA derived from T cells, B-cell-depleted T cells, or PBMCs. Where available, HLA class I and class II types were taken from metadata supplied by the sample provider and were not determined by assay-based typing. A de-identified subject ID, COVID-19 status, age in years and sex were almost always included in the sample metadata. The repertoires were released in a freely available public database meant as a resource for research on the immune response to SARS-CoV-2. The samples were drawn from two sources: the first 160 participants of the ongoing ImmuneRACE study, and 950 to 1,500 subjects contributed by 6 global collaborators.

TCRbeta CDR3 regions were amplified from genomic DNA by means of the immunoSEQ Assay, a bias-controlled multiplex PCR. In the source study's methods: Within the assay, amplification of reference gene primers was used to estimate how many nucleated cells each sample contained. To quantify the absolute abundance of each unique TCRbeta CDR3 rearrangement, sequence reads were collapsed and filtered. For each sample, productive Simpson clonality was calculated as the square root of Simpson's diversity index over productive rearrangements. TCRdb re-hosts the immuneACCESS table, in-frame sequences only. Its copies lack some clones; in the studies checked, an unresolved V gene accounts for under half of them, and the cause for the rest is not known. V and J calls plus clone size are reproduced from that table; the DNA served to infer D and trimming. The sample table records just over 300,000 clones; approximately 83% of these occur just once. The ten top clones hold about 2% of the sample.

Paper-wide results and their limitations: The amount of clinical and demographic metadata varied by source and participant and was provided uncurated.

The chain links TRBV7-9 with TRBJ2-2, and possibly TRBD1, on 6 matching bases. This TCR came from a young man who had recovered from COVID-19. The sequenced sample was PBMCs or T cells enriched from blood (not recorded which). CDR3 sequence: CASSLAGHTNTGELFF. The nucleotide sequence is given as TGTGCCAGCAGCTTAGCGGGACATACCAACACCGGGGAGCTGTTTTTT.